The 26 T cell receptor beta chains below were found in one sample sequenced in a study of graft-versus-host responses after intestinal transplantation. No antigen is known for these receptors. Sequencing used immunoSEQ multiplex PCR; TCRdb keeps in-frame clones, though not all of them. In the table there are over 75,000 clones, about 88% of which are singletons. Specimen: unstimulated CD4+ T cells sorted from spleen or lymph node cells, collected before transplant. These receptors all come from a human donor who was the organ donor for an intestinal transplant.

As DNA, the CDR3 is TGTGCCACCAGCAGAGAGTTGGAGGCGCGGGGCTACACCTTC. Translated: CATSRELEARGYTF. This chain connects TRBV15 to TRBJ1-2; D uncertain. CDR3 length equals 14 residues. The V end lost 0 bases, the J end lost 8 bases, and 13 bases lay between the germline ends. The germline V gene encodes CDR1 LNHNV and CDR2 YYDKDF (reference sequence).

This clone was seen more than once but under ten times. The genes are TRBV30 and TRBJ1-2; weak D call: TRBD1 (5 bases). There are 14 residues in the CDR3. Germline loops: CDR1 GTSNPN, CDR2 SVGIG (reference sequence). Trimming pared 3 bases from V and 3 bases from J, leaving 14 bases between. The CDR3 DNA sequence: TGTGCCTGGAGCATAGCAGGGATTTACTATGGCTACACCTTC. Translated, it gives CAWSIAGIYYGYTF.

The chain employs TRBV7-9 and TRBJ2-3; 11 bases are a match to TRBD2. CDR1 is SEHNR and CDR2 is FQNEAQ in the germline V gene (reference sequence). The CDR3 has 18 amino acids. J gave up 0 bases and V 3 bases, and 8 bases lay outside the gene matches. The CDR3 protein is CASSLGTSGLFSTDTQYF. CDR3 sequence (DNA): TGTGCCAGCAGCTTGGGGACTAGCGGCCTTTTTAGCACAGATACGCAGTATTTT. The entire variable domain, with the rest obtained from reference TRBV7-9 and TRBJ2-3, is as follows: DTGVSQNPRHKITKRGQNVTFRCDPISEHNRLYWYRQTLGQGPEFLTYFQNEAQLEKSRLLSDRFSAERPKGSFSTLEIQRTEQGDSAMYLCASSLGTSGLFSTDTQYFGPGTRLTVL.

This CDR3 is CASGLAGKTYNEQFF. CDR3 bases: TGTGCCAGCGGGCTAGCGGGGAAGACTTACAATGAGCAGTTCTTC. The chain joins TRBV6-5 to TRBJ2-1; the match to TRBD2 covers 9 bases. CDR3 length equals 15 residues. Trimming took 8 bases from V and 4 from J; bases not matched to a gene: 9. CDR1 is MNHEY and CDR2 is SVGAGI in the germline V gene.

The V call is TRBV2, the J call TRBJ2-5, with TRBD2 identical over 8 bases. With 7 bases clipped from V and 5 bases from J, the junction kept 9 bases outside the gene matches. There are 14 residues in the CDR3. The germline CDR1 and CDR2 sequences are SNHLY and FYNNEI. The CDR3 is CASKWSGGRETQYF. The CDR3 nucleotides are TGTGCCAGCAAGTGGAGCGGGGGTCGTGAGACCCAGTACTTC.

CDR3 sequence: CASSPFSGAGDYGYTF. CDR3 nucleotides: TGTGCCAGCTCACCGTTCAGCGGGGCAGGAGACTATGGCTACACCTTC. The chain has TRBV18 and TRBJ1-2; D is perhaps TRBD1 (5 bases). V was shortened by 3 bases and J by 3 bases, with 17 bases between the two germline ends. Germline V gives CDR1 KGHSH, CDR2 LQKENI. This CDR3 comprises 16 residues.

The chain is built from TRBV5-6 and TRBJ2-5; the D gene is possibly TRBD2 (6 bases). Germline values: CDR1 SGHDT, CDR2 YYEEEE. The CDR3 is 13 residues long. Trimming removed 2 bases at V and 5 bases at J, with 10 bases between. The CDR3 DNA reads TGTGCCAGCAGCTTCCTGGGGGGTGAGACCCAGTACTTC. Protein product: CASSFLGGETQYF.

The chain employs TRBV19 and TRBJ2-5; D remains unclear. This CDR3 is built from 13 residues. V gave up 4 bases and J gave up 1 base, with 7 bases separating them. Germline V lookup: CDR1 LNHDA, CDR2 SQIVND (reference sequence). The DNA for the CDR3 is TGTGCCAGTAGTAGTACACGCCAAGAGACCCAGTACTTC. Residues: CASSSTRQETQYF.

The chain carries TRBV28 and TRBJ1-2, with no clear D. V lost 7 bases, J lost 5 bases, and 11 bases lay in between. Germline V gene lookup returns CDR1 MDHEN and CDR2 SYDVKM. CDR3 length: 12 residues. This CDR3 is CASIAPGYGYTF. As DNA, the CDR3 is TGTGCCAGCATCGCCCCCGGGTATGGCTACACCTTC.

The chain combines TRBV27 with TRBJ1-6; TRBD1 agrees at 8 bases. The CDR3 length is 12 residues. Looked up from germline, CDR1 is MNHEY and CDR2 is SMNVEV (reference sequence). V trimming: 6 bases; J trimming: 12 bases; junction bases outside the gene matches: 4. CDR3 protein: CASSRDRGPLHF. CDR3 in DNA: TGTGCCAGCAGCCGTGACAGGGGACCCCTCCACTTT.

The V call is TRBV7-2, the J call TRBJ2-2, with TRBD2 identical over 11 bases. The germline V gene has CDR1 SGHTA and CDR2 FQGNSA. Trimming at V came to 6 bases and at J to 7 bases, leaving 10 bases not matched to a gene. The CDR3 is 16 residues long. The CDR3 nucleotides are TGTGCCAGCAGAACTCATAGCGGGGGGGCCGGCGGGGAGCTGTTTTTT. This codes for CASRTHSGGAGGELFF.

The gene calls are TRBV5-1 and TRBJ2-1; tentative D call: TRBD2 (6 bases). From germline, CDR1 is SGHRS and CDR2 YFSETQ. There are 17 residues in the CDR3. Trimming removed 0 bases from V and 0 bases from J, with 13 bases in between. The DNA of the CDR3 is TGCGCCAGCAGCTTGGTCCGGGACTTTTACTCCTACAATGAGCAGTTCTTC. Its protein is CASSLVRDFYSYNEQFF.

Worth noting for this clone: The junction differs from germline at one of its ends, possibly a read error. This chain uses TRBV6-9 with TRBJ1-5, with unresolved D. Germline CDR1 is MNHGY and CDR2 is SVAAGI. The CDR3 totals 10 residues. The CDR3 loop reads CASSWAGLFF. CDR3 in DNA: TGTGCCAGCAGTTGGGCTGGCCTTTTTTTT.

The chain combines TRBV19 with TRBJ2-6; 7 nucleotides align to TRBD1. The trim removed 1 base at V and 5 bases at J, leaving 11 bases unmatched. The CDR3 consists of 18 residues. CDR1 is LNHDA, CDR2 SQIVND, per germline (reference sequence). This CDR3 reads CASSIGTGAFVWANVLTF. The CDR3 bases are TGTGCCAGTAGTATAGGAACAGGGGCGTTCGTCTGGGCCAACGTCCTGACTTTC.

This chain joins TRBV6-1 and TRBJ2-3, with 11 positions matching TRBD2. Germline lookup yields CDR1 MNHNS and CDR2 SASEGT. V lost 6 bases, J lost 4 bases, and 3 bases stayed unmatched. This CDR3 comprises 14 residues. Written as DNA, the CDR3 is TGTGCCAGCAGGACTAGCGGGGTAGCAGATACGCAGTATTTT. As protein: CASRTSGVADTQYF.

V and J are TRBV7-9 and TRBJ2-7; 8 nucleotides agree with TRBD1. This CDR3 has 16 residues. The ends lost 5 bases at V and 1 base at J; junction bases unmatched: 10. The V gene's germline CDR1 is SEHNR and CDR2 FQNEAQ (reference sequence). The CDR3 loop reads CASSPWDRRLSYEQYF. For the CDR3, the DNA is TGTGCCAGCAGCCCGTGGGACAGGCGATTATCCTACGAGCAGTACTTC.

The gene calls are TRBV18 and TRBJ1-1, with D maybe TRBD1 (5 bases). V was trimmed by 2 bases and J by 0 bases, leaving 7 bases between them. This CDR3 is built from 14 residues. Germline values: CDR1 KGHSH, CDR2 LQKENI. For the CDR3, the DNA is TGTGCCAGCTCACCAGACAGACTGAACACTGAAGCTTTCTTT. The encoded protein is CASSPDRLNTEAFF.

V is TRBV2 and J is TRBJ2-5; 8 nucleotides line up with TRBD2. V trimming: 4 bases; J trimming: 0 bases; junction bases outside the gene matches: 13. Germline CDR1 is SNHLY and CDR2 is FYNNEI. The CDR3 has 18 amino acids. CDR3 DNA: TGTGCCAGCAGTGCCAATACCCTCGGGGGGGGGTACCAAGAGACCCAGTACTTC. It codes for CASSANTLGGGYQETQYF.

The chain couples TRBV2 to TRBJ2-7; 9 nucleotides line up with TRBD1. After removal of 6 bases from V and 6 bases from J, the junction contained 6 bases not matched to a gene. The CDR3 has 13 residues. Germline CDR1 and CDR2: SNHLY and FYNNEI. The DNA for the CDR3 is TGTGCCAGCAGACAGGGGGCCGGGAGCGAGCAGTACTTC. Amino acids: CASRQGAGSEQYF.

This chain uses TRBV7-9 with TRBJ1-5; 9 bases align to TRBD1. This CDR3 has 16 amino acids. V dropped 4 bases and J dropped 3; count of bases not matched to a gene: 7. CDR1 SEHNR and CDR2 FQNEAQ come from the germline V gene (reference sequence). This CDR3 is CASSSGQGFANQPQHF. CDR3 in DNA: TGTGCCAGCAGCTCTGGACAGGGGTTTGCCAATCAGCCCCAGCATTTT.

The chain joins TRBV6-1 to TRBJ1-1; 9 nucleotides line up with TRBD1. V shed 8 bases and J 5 bases; nucleotides not matched to a gene: 12. The CDR3 covers 15 residues. Germline V gene lookup returns CDR1 MNHNS and CDR2 SASEGT. As DNA, the CDR3 is TGTGCCAGCGGCCGGGACAGGGCCCTGTGGACTGAAGCTTTCTTT. Translation: CASGRDRALWTEAFF.

In the case of this clone: The junction and the germline gene differ at one end; a read error may be behind it. This chain connects TRBV7-7 to TRBJ2-3; TRBD1 matches at 8 bases. The CDR3 sequence is 15 residues long. Germline V lookup: CDR1 SSHAT, CDR2 FNYEAQ (reference sequence). CDR3 in DNA: TGTGCTAGCAGCTTAGCCCCACAGGGGGCAGATACGCAGTATTTT. Residues: CASSLAPQGADTQYF. Variable domain in full (rest from reference TRBV7-7 and TRBJ2-3): GAGVSQSPRYKVTKRGQDVTLRCDPISSHATLYWYQQALGQGPEFLTYFNYEAQPDKSGLPSDRFSAERPEGSISTLTIQRTEQRDSAMYRCASSLAPQGADTQYFGPGTRLTVL.

The chain carries TRBV14 and TRBJ2-3; D may be TRBD1 (5 bases). The CDR3 has 16 amino acids. The V end lost 2 bases, the J end lost 0 bases, and 12 bases lay between the germline ends. The germline V gene encodes CDR1 SGHDN and CDR2 FVKESK. The DNA of the CDR3 is TGTGCCAGCAGCCAAAGACAGTCGGCGAGCACAGATACGCAGTATTTT. This codes for CASSQRQSASTDTQYF.

The gene calls are TRBV7-2 and TRBJ1-5; unclear D gene. This CDR3 is 13 amino acids long. Germline V gene data show CDR1 as SGHTA and CDR2 as FQGNSA. V lost 5 bases to trimming and J lost 5 bases, with 10 bases between them. CDR3 sequence reads: CASSLGRDQPQHF. CDR3 coding DNA: TGTGCCAGCAGCCTCGGGAGGGATCAGCCCCAGCATTTT.

V usage is TRBV7-2 and J usage is TRBJ2-6; 7 bases line up with TRBD1. Germline V lookup: CDR1 SGHTA, CDR2 FQGNSA. The CDR3 is made up of 17 amino acids. After removal of 1 base from V and 4 bases from J, the junction contained 7 bases not matched to a gene. The CDR3 sequence: CASSLVGGASGANVLTF. The CDR3 region has the DNA TGTGCCAGCAGCTTAGTAGGGGGCGCTTCCGGGGCCAACGTCCTGACTTTC.

The J gene is TRBJ2-7, the V gene TRBV7-9, with D perhaps matching TRBD2 (6 bases). Trimming took 4 bases from V and 4 from J, leaving 14 bases between them. This CDR3 has 14 residues. The germline CDR1 and CDR2 sequences are SEHNR and FQNEAQ (reference sequence). The CDR3 DNA is TGTGCCAGCAGCTCGCTAGCGTTTAAATACGAGCAGTACTTC. Its translation is CASSSLAFKYEQYF.